The source of this T cell receptor (beta chain) is a study of human T cells and chemical hapten exposure. Study-wide context: Patients' scalps got diphenylcyclopropenone weekly throughout the approximately 22-week study.

The time point here: pre-sensitization, week 0. Treatment here: therapeutic diphenylcyclopropenone sensitization with weekly scalp DPC. Findings of the study overall: Sensitization with DPC brought no change to TCRs above 1 in 1000 in frequency.

This clonotype was observed a few times. Antigen unknown. A single record per CDR3 protein comes from TCRdb applying MiXCR to the RACE reads. The table shows about 290,000 distinct CDR3 sequences, with 7.5% to 8% occurring only once. The CDR3 totals 14 residues. The germline gives CDR1 SQVTM, CDR2 ANQGSEA. J was trimmed by 2 bases and V by 6 bases; bases with no gene match: 9. This chain connects TRBV29-1 to TRBJ2-7, with 8 bases fitting TRBD1. The sample consisted of whole blood, taken in connection with sensitization to the hapten diphenylcyclopropenone (DPC). The source of this sequence is a young man with alopecia areata. Some clones in this sample may be carry-over from other donors' samples. CDR3 DNA sequence: TGCAGCGTCCTCCCGGACAGGGCAGCCTACGAGCAGTACTTC. Amino acids: CSVLPDRAAYEQYF.